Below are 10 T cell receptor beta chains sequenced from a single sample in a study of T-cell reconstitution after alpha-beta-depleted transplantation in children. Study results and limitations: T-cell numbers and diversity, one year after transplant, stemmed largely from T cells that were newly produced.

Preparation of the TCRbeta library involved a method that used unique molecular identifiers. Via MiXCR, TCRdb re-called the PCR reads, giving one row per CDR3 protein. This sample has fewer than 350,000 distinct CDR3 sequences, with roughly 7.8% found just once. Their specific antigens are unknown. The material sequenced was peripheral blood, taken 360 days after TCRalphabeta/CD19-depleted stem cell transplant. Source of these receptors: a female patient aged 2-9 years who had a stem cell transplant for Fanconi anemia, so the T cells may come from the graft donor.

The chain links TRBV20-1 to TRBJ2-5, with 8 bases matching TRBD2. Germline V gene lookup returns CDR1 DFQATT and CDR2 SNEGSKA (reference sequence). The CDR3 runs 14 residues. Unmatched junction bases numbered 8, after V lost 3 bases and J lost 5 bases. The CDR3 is CSARWAGGPETQYF. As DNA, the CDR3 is TGCAGTGCTAGGTGGGCGGGGGGCCCGGAGACCCAGTACTTC.

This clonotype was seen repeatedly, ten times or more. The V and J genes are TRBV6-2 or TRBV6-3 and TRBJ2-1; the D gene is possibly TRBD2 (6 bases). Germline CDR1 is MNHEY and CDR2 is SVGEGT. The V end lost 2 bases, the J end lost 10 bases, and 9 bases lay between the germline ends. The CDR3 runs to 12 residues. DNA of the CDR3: TGTGCCAGCAGTTACCTCGGAGGGGAGCAGTTCTTC. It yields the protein CASSYLGGEQFF.

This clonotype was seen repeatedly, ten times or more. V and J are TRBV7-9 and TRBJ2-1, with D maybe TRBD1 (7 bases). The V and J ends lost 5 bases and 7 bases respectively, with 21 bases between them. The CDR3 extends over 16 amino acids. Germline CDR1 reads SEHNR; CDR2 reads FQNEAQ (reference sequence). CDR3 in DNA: TGTGCCAGCAGCCGGACTACAGGGGCCCCCGTGAATGAGCAGTTCTTC. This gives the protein CASSRTTGAPVNEQFF.

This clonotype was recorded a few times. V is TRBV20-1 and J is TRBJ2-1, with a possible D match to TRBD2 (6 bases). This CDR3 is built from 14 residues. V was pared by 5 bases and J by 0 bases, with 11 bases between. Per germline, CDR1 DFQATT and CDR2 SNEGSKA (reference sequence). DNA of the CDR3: TGCAGTGCTCGCCGGGACTCCTCCTACAATGAGCAGTTCTTC. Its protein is CSARRDSSYNEQFF.

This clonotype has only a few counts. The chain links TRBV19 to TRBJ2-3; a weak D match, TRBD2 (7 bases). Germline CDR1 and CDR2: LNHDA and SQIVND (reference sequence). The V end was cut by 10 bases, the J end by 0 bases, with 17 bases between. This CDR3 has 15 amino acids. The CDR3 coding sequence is TGTGCCACCAACGGGGGGCCTCCGAGCACAGATACGCAGTATTTT. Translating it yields CATNGGPPSTDTQYF.

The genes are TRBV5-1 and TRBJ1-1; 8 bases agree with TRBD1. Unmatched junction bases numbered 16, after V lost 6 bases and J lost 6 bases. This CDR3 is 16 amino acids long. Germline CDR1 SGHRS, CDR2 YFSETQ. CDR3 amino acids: CASTTSGTGPWSEAFF. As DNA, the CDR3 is TGCGCCAGCACCACCTCCGGGACAGGACCCTGGTCTGAAGCTTTCTTT.

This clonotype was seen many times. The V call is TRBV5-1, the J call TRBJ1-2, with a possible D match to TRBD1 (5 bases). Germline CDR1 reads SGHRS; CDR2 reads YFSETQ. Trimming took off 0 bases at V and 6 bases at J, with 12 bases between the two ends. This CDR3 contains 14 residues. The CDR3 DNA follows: TGCGCCAGCAGCTTGGGGGCAGGGTATGATGGCTACACCTTC. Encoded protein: CASSLGAGYDGYTF.

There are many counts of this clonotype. The CDR3 here is CASSRGLTEAFF. Written as DNA, the CDR3 is TGTGCCAGCAGCCGGGGGTTGACTGAAGCTTTCTTT. The V and J genes are TRBV9 and TRBJ1-1; D might be TRBD1 (5 bases). The V end was cut by 4 bases, the J end by 5 bases, with 9 bases between. The length of the CDR3 is 12 residues. The V gene's germline CDR1 is SGDLS and CDR2 YYNGEE. The full variable domain, with the rest looked up from reference TRBV9 and TRBJ1-1, is DSGVTQTPKHLITATGQRVTLRCSPRSGDLSVYWYQQSLDQGLQFLIQYYNGEERAKGNILERFSAQQFPDLHSELNLSSLELGDSALYFCASSRGLTEAFFGQGTRLTVV.

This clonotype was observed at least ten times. The CDR3 here is CASSLEITSGSIYEQYF. The CDR3 coding sequence is TGTGCCAGCAGCTTAGAGATCACTAGCGGGAGTATCTACGAGCAGTACTTC. The rearrangement uses TRBV7-2 and TRBJ2-7, with 11 positions matching TRBD2. Germline V gives CDR1 SGHTA, CDR2 FQGNSA. The CDR3 contains 17 residues. J gave up 3 bases and V 1 base, and 8 bases lay outside the gene matches.

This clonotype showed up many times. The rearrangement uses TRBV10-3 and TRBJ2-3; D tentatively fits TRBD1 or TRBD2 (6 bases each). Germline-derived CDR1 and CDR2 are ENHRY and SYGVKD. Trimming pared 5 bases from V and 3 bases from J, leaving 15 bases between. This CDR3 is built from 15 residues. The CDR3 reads CAISQGRGTTDTQYF. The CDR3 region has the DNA TGTGCCATCAGTCAGGGGAGAGGGACTACAGATACGCAGTATTTT.